The 11 T cell receptor beta chains below were found in one sample sequenced in a study of shared clonotypes between healthy human individuals. Repertoires were generated with immunoSEQ multiplex PCR, while TCRdb's copy carries only in-frame clones and drops some. The sample holds under 85,000 clones, over 55% seen once. Sequencing was performed on memory CD8+ T cells sorted from blood. Subset defined: CD45RO+ cells pooled with CCR7-negative TemRA cells. These receptors were collected from a man between 25 and 39 years old in good health.

The CDR3 region is CASSLSGVNTGELFF. CDR3 bases: TGTGCCAGCAGCTTGTCAGGGGTGAACACCGGGGAGCTGTTTTTT. This chain joins TRBV5-6 and TRBJ2-2, with D possibly matching TRBD1 (6 bases). Trimming took 1 base from V and 1 from J, leaving 8 bases between them. The CDR3 spans 15 residues. The V gene's germline CDR1 is SGHDT and CDR2 YYEEEE.

In this sample, this clone turned up a few times. The gene calls are TRBV5-6 and TRBJ2-5, with D perhaps matching TRBD1 (6 bases). Germline V gene lookup returns CDR1 SGHDT and CDR2 YYEEEE. This CDR3 spans 14 amino acids. V was trimmed by 3 bases and J by 2 bases, leaving 11 bases between them. This chain's CDR3 is CASSSEGEQETQYF. CDR3 bases: TGTGCCAGCAGCTCAGAGGGGGAGCAAGAGACCCAGTACTTC.

The chain couples TRBV29-1 to TRBJ2-2; maybe TRBD1 (5 bases). Germline lookup yields CDR1 SQVTM and CDR2 ANQGSEA. V was clipped by 7 bases and J by 5 bases, with 20 bases between them. This CDR3 has 15 amino acids. The CDR3 region has the DNA TGCAGCGCATTCCTCCAGGGATGGAATACCGGGGAGCTGTTTTTT. Protein: CSAFLQGWNTGELFF.

The V gene is TRBV11-2, the J gene TRBJ2-7; TRBD1 might be the D (6 bases). The CDR3 is 15 amino acids. The germline CDR1 and CDR2 sequences are SGHAT and FQNNGV. The V end was cut by 2 bases, the J end by 2 bases, with 13 bases between. Here the CDR3 reads CASSLLATGTYEQYF. DNA of the CDR3: TGTGCCAGCAGCTTATTAGCTACAGGGACCTACGAGCAGTACTTC.

The gene calls are TRBV10-1 and TRBJ2-1; the match to TRBD2 covers 7 bases. Germline CDR1 and CDR2: WNHNN and SYGVQD (reference sequence). The CDR3 spans 16 residues. Germline trimming cut 1 base from V and 2 bases from J; bases unmatched to any gene: 5. CDR3 loop: CASSEFSGGAYNEQFF. The CDR3 DNA follows: TGCGCCAGCAGTGAGTTTTCGGGAGGCGCCTACAATGAGCAGTTCTTC.

This clone was seen more than once but under ten times. J is TRBJ2-3 and V is TRBV20-1; tentative D call: TRBD2 (5 bases). Germline V gives CDR1 DFQATT, CDR2 SNEGSKA (reference sequence). The CDR3 sequence is 11 residues long. Trimming stripped 1 base from V and 14 bases from J, with 13 bases between. The CDR3 DNA reads TGCAGTGCTAGAGTGGGCGGGCGGAGGTATTTT. This sequence encodes CSARVGGRRYF.

This clone was observed at least ten times. The identical CDR3 is also encoded by other nucleotide sequences in the sample. The rearrangement joins TRBV27 to TRBJ2-7, with D perhaps TRBD2 (5 bases). Trimming shortened V by 2 bases and J by 5 bases, and 7 bases separated the two germline ends. Per the germline V gene, CDR1 is MNHEY and CDR2 is SMNVEV (reference sequence). The CDR3 covers 12 residues. CDR3: CASSLLGDEQYF. Here the CDR3 DNA reads TGTGCCAGCAGTTTACTCGGGGACGAGCAGTACTTC.

This clone was observed a few times. This rearrangement joins TRBV6-5 to TRBJ1-2; TRBD1 might be the D (5 bases). CDR1 MNHEY and CDR2 SVGAGI come from the germline V gene. This CDR3 is 15 amino acids long. Trimming pared 0 bases from V and 2 bases from J, leaving 10 bases between. CDR3 nucleotide sequence: TGTGCCAGCAGTTACTCGAGGGACGTAAACTATGGCTACACCTTC. This gives the protein CASSYSRDVNYGYTF.

This chain uses TRBV28 with TRBJ2-3; D is uncertain. The V end lost 5 bases, the J end lost 2 bases, and 14 bases lay between the germline ends. CDR1 MDHEN and CDR2 SYDVKM come from the germline V gene. The CDR3 is 15 amino acids. CDR3 nucleotide sequence: TGTGCCAGCAGTCAAAGGGCTGCGGACACAGATACGCAGTATTTT. Its protein product is CASSQRAADTDTQYF.

The chain couples TRBV11-2 to TRBJ2-3; D is uncertain. This CDR3 contains 17 residues. Trimming took off 3 bases at V and 8 bases at J, with 24 bases between the two ends. The germline gives CDR1 SGHAT, CDR2 FQNNGV. CDR3 DNA sequence: TGTGCCAGCAGCTTTTTCTCCCTGGCTAGTCAACAACCTACGCAGTATTTT. Residues: CASSFFSLASQQPTQYF.

In its sample, this clone was seen a few times. The gene calls are TRBV6-1 and TRBJ2-1; maybe TRBD2 (6 bases). The CDR3 loop spans 12 amino acids. Germline loops: CDR1 MNHNS, CDR2 SASEGT. V lost 5 bases, J lost 12 bases, and 14 bases lay in between. CDR3 sequence reads: CASSSTGTGQFF. The CDR3 DNA reads as TGTGCCAGCAGTTCAACGGGGACTGGGCAGTTCTTC.